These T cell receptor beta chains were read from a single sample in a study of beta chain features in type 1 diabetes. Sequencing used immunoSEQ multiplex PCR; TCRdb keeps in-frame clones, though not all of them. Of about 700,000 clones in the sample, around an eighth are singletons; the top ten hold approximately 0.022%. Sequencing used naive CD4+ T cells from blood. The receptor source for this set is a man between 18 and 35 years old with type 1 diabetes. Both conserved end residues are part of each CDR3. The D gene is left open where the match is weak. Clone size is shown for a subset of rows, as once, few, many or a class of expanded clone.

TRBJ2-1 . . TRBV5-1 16 CASSLGGGYAPEWQFF TGCGCCAGCAGCTTGGGGGGCGGCTACGCTCCCGAGTGGCAGTTCTTC
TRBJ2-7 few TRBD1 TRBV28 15 CASRDMTGAGSEQYF TGTGCCAGCAGGGACATGACAGGGGCCGGTAGCGAGCAGTACTTC
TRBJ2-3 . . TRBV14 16 CASSHREFYSTDTQYF TGTGCCAGCAGCCACCGCGAATTTTATTCCACAGATACGCAGTATTTT
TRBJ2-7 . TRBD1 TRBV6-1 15 CASRDTGGGRYEQYF TGTGCCAGCAGAGATACAGGGGGCGGAAGGTACGAGCAGTACTTC
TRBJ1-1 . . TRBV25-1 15 CASLPATGLMAEAFF TGTGCCAGCCTTCCCGCGACAGGCTTGATGGCTGAAGCTTTCTTT
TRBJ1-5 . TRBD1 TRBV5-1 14 CASSSGQGDQPQHF TGCGCCAGCAGCTCCGGACAGGGGGATCAGCCCCAGCATTTT
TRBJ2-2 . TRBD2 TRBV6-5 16 CASSYSTSLGTGELFF TGTGCCAGCAGTTACTCGACTAGCTTAGGCACCGGGGAGCTGTTTTTT
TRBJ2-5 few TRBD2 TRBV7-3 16 CASSPLAGGWGETQYF TGTGCCAGCAGCCCCTTAGCGGGGGGCTGGGGAGAGACCCAGTACTTC
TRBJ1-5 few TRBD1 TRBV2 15 CASGGKGQVNQPQHF TGTGCCAGCGGCGGTAAAGGACAGGTCAATCAGCCCCAGCATTTT
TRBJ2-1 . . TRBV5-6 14 CASSPLDSRNEQFF TGTGCCAGCAGCCCCTTGGACAGTCGCAATGAGCAGTTCTTC
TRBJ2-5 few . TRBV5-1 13 CASSFGGQETQYF TGCGCCAGCAGCTTCGGGGGCCAAGAGACCCAGTACTTC
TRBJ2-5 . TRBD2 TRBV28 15 CASSPGLAGEETQYF TGTGCCAGCAGTCCGGGACTAGCGGGGGAGGAGACCCAGTACTTC
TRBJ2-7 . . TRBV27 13 CASSTRAHAEQYF TGTGCCAGCAGTACCCGGGCCCACGCCGAGCAGTACTTC
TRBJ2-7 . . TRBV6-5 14 CASRRTLSAHEQYF TGTGCCAGCAGGCGGACGTTGTCCGCCCACGAGCAGTACTTC
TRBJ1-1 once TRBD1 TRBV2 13 CATRQGENTEAFF TGTGCCACCCGACAGGGCGAGAACACTGAAGCTTTCTTT
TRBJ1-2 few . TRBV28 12 CASSPALGGYTF TGTGCCAGCAGCCCAGCCTTGGGAGGCTACACCTTC
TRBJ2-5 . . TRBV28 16 CASSGPGSHYQETQYF TGTGCCAGCAGTGGACCCGGGAGCCATTACCAAGAGACCCAGTACTTC
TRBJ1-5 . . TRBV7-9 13 CASSLATDQPQHF TGTGCCAGCAGCTTAGCTACTGATCAGCCCCAGCATTTT
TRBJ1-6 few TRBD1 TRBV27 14 CASSSTGGQSPLHF TGTGCCAGCAGTTCGACAGGGGGCCAGTCACCCCTCCACTTT
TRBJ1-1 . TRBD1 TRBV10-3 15 CAISEQTGVGTEAFF TGTGCCATCAGTGAGCAAACAGGGGTTGGCACTGAAGCTTTCTTT
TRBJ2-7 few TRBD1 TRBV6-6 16 CASSQTQGLASYEQYF TGTGCCAGCAGTCAAACACAGGGGCTCGCATCCTACGAGCAGTACTTC
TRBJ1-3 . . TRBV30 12 CAWRGSGNTIYF TGTGCCTGGAGGGGCTCTGGAAACACCATATATTTT
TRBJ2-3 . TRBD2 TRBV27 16 CASSSPLAGGKNTQYF TGTGCCAGCAGCTCTCCCCTAGCGGGGGGTAAAAATACGCAGTATTTT
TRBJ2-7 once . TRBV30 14 CAWSGTGFVDEQYF TGTGCCTGGAGTGGAACAGGGTTCGTAGACGAGCAGTACTTC
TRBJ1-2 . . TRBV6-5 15 CASSYDGRRRVGYTF TGTGCCAGCAGTTATGACGGCCGGCGGAGGGTTGGCTACACCTTC
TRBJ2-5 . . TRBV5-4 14 CASRPEGLGGTQYF TGTGCCAGCAGGCCGGAGGGGCTGGGTGGGACCCAGTACTTC
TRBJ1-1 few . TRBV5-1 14 CASSSRTGGTEAFF TGCGCCAGCAGCTCGCGGACCGGAGGCACTGAAGCTTTCTTT
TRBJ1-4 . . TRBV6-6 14 CASGDLPRGEKLFF TGTGCCAGCGGGGATCTGCCCCGAGGGGAAAAACTGTTTTTT
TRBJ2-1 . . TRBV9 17 CASTPSGGTAVNNEQFF TGTGCCAGCACCCCATCGGGCGGGACGGCGGTGAACAATGAGCAGTTCTTC
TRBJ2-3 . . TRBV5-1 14 CASSSTGFADTQYF TGCGCCAGCAGCTCCACAGGGTTTGCAGATACGCAGTATTTT
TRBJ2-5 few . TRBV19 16 CASSIELLAIQETQYF TGTGCCAGTAGTATAGAGCTTCTAGCGATTCAAGAGACCCAGTACTTC
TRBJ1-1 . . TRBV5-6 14 CASSTGFQGTEAFF TGTGCCAGCAGTACAGGGTTTCAGGGCACTGAAGCTTTCTTT
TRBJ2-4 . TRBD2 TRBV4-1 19 CASSQDRGGRNLAKNIQYF TGCGCCAGCAGCCAAGATCGGGGCGGGAGAAACCTAGCCAAAAACATTCAGTACTTC
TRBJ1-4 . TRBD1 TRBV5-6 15 CASSNDRGLQEKLFF TGTGCCAGCAGCAATGACAGGGGCCTGCAGGAAAAACTGTTTTTT
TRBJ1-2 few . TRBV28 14 CASKGGGYVRGYTF TGTGCCAGCAAAGGAGGAGGGTATGTGAGAGGCTACACCTTC
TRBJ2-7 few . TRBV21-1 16 CASSKTTGGSPYEQYF TGTGCCAGCAGCAAAACCACAGGGGGATCCCCCTACGAGCAGTACTTC
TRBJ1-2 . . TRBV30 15 CAWSPDSHPNYGYTF TGTGCCTGGAGCCCTGACAGTCATCCTAACTATGGCTACACCTTC
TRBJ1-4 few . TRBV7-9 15 CASSLGWELREKLFF TGTGCCAGCAGCTTAGGCTGGGAACTGCGGGAAAAACTGTTTTTT
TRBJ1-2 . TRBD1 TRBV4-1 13 CATATGANYGYTF TGCGCCACTGCGACAGGGGCCAACTATGGCTACACCTTC
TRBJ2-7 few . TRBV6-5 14 CASRTWDGSYEQYF TGTGCCAGCAGGACCTGGGACGGATCCTACGAGCAGTACTTC
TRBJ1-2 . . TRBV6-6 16 CASNQPDVPDHYGYTF TGTGCCAGCAACCAACCGGACGTCCCAGATCACTATGGCTACACCTTC
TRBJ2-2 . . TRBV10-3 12 CAISGATGELFF TGTGCCATCAGTGGGGCGACCGGGGAGCTGTTTTTT
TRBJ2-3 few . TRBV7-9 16 CASSLARADTTDTQYF TGTGCCAGCAGCTTAGCGCGGGCAGATACAACAGATACGCAGTATTTT
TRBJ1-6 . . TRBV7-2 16 CASSLGGAGASSPLHF TGTGCCAGCAGCTTAGGAGGGGCAGGGGCCAGTTCACCCCTCCACTTT
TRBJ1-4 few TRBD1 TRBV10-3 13 CAISDRGPEKLFF TGTGCCATCAGCGACAGGGGGCCTGAAAAACTGTTTTTT
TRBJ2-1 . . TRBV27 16 CASSLEGPGKYNEQFF TGTGCCAGCAGTTTAGAGGGCCCCGGGAAATACAATGAGCAGTTCTTC
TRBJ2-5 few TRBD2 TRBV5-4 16 CASSSGTSGTQETQYF TGTGCCAGCAGCTCGGGGACTAGCGGGACCCAAGAGACCCAGTACTTC
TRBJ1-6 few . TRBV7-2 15 CASSSLSGRDSPLHF TGTGCCAGCAGCTCCCTTTCAGGGAGGGATTCACCCCTCCACTTT
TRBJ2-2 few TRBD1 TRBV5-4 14 CASSLEGADGELFF TGTGCCAGCAGCTTGGAGGGGGCAGACGGGGAGCTGTTTTTT
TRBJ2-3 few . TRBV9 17 CASSGPGQGSSTDTQYF TGTGCCAGCAGCGGTCCCGGGCAGGGGAGTTCCACAGATACGCAGTATTTT